This section outlines one T cell receptor (beta chain) sequence together with its context. Its cognate antigen is unknown. This record belongs to a study of Tregs in tolerant kidney transplant recipients. Across the whole study: Antibodies separated recipient from donor cells. Study results and limitations: Validation in larger populations is needed because few patients were studied. Activated donor B cell expansion appeared to reveal the most relevant donor-specific TCRbeta repertoire.

Method: immunoSEQ multiplex PCR; TCRdb's copy keeps in-frame clones and lacks some. The data show approximately 44,000 clones, about 95% seen once. Per germline, CDR1 LNHDA and CDR2 SQIVND (reference sequence). Between the trimmed V and J ends, which lost 6 bases and 0 bases, there was a span of 9 bases. The CDR3 has 14 residues. Sequencing input: Tregs from blood cultured with allogeneic cells. The genes are TRBV19 and TRBJ1-5; D not certain. This receptor was taken from a human donor in good health. This CDR3 is CASRNRYSNQPQHF. The CDR3 DNA reads TGTGCCAGTAGGAATCGTTATAGCAATCAGCCCCAGCATTTT.